This T cell receptor beta chain derives from a study of blood T cell repertoires in COVID-19. Trimming stripped 0 bases from V and 3 bases from J, with 9 bases between. The CDR3 covers 14 residues. The V gene's germline CDR1 is SGHNT and CDR2 YYREEE (reference sequence). Profiled with immunoSEQ multiplex PCR; TCRdb holds only in-frame clones, not every one. The profile shows about 260,000 clones, around 87% of them singletons. Sample: peripheral blood. This clonotype was sampled from a woman aged 45 to 65 with acute or convalescent COVID-19. The chain links TRBV5-4 to TRBJ1-2; D is possibly TRBD1 (5 bases). The CDR3 region is CASSLGQGDYGYTF. The CDR3 DNA sequence: TGTGCCAGCAGCTTGGGCCAGGGTGACTATGGCTACACCTTC.